The 17 T cell receptor beta chains reported below all come from one sample, sequenced in a study of blood T cell repertoires in COVID-19. Sequencing was performed with immunoSEQ multiplex PCR; in TCRdb, only in-frame clones are kept and a portion is missing. The table lists 110,000 or so clones, around nine tenths of them singletons. Sample: peripheral blood. All receptors derive from a woman in her seventies who had recovered from COVID-19.

The rearrangement uses TRBV6-6 and TRBJ1-5; 10 bases map to TRBD1. CDR3 length: 16 residues. CDR1 MNHNY and CDR2 SVGAGI come from the germline V gene (reference sequence). The trim removed 1 base at V and 5 bases at J, leaving 5 bases unmatched. The CDR3 region is CASSYFSGTGDQPQHF. In DNA form, the CDR3 reads TGTGCCAGCAGTTACTTCTCCGGGACAGGGGATCAGCCCCAGCATTTT.

This clone appeared once. The chain employs TRBV2 and TRBJ2-3, with D hard to call. The CDR3 consists of 11 residues. Trimming cost V 7 bases and J 4 bases, with 6 bases left between them. CDR1 and CDR2 from the germline V gene are SNHLY and FYNNEI. For the CDR3, the DNA is TGTGCCAGCAATTTCGCAGATACGCAGTATTTT. Its translation: CASNFADTQYF.

This chain uses TRBV7-2 with TRBJ1-5; weak D call: TRBD1 (6 bases). Germline CDR1 is SGHTA and CDR2 is FQGNSA. The CDR3 totals 13 residues. V lost 1 base to trimming and J lost 9 bases, with 10 bases between them. CDR3: CASSLGTARPQHF. Written as DNA, the CDR3 is TGTGCCAGCAGCTTAGGGACAGCTAGGCCCCAGCATTTT.

This chain joins TRBV7-3 and TRBJ2-3; D might be TRBD2 (7 bases). Trimming cost V 7 bases and J 4 bases, with 18 bases left between them. The CDR3 covers 15 residues. Germline loops: CDR1 SGHTA, CDR2 FQGTGA. CDR3 sequence: CASTKWGGVADTQYF. The CDR3 DNA reads as TGTGCCAGCACCAAATGGGGGGGCGTGGCAGATACGCAGTATTTT.

The rearrangement joins TRBV25-1 to TRBJ2-3, with TRBD2 identical over 13 bases. Trimming took 7 bases from V and 1 from J; bases not matched to a gene: 5. The germline CDR1 and CDR2 sequences are MGHDK and SYGVNS. CDR3 size: 16 residues. The CDR3 region is CASKGTSGMGTDTQYF. In DNA, the CDR3 is TGTGCCAGCAAAGGGACTAGCGGGATGGGCACAGATACGCAGTATTTT.

This chain links TRBV4-2 with TRBJ2-7, with a possible D match to TRBD1 (5 bases). The CDR3 length is 15 residues. Trimming took 1 base from V and 3 from J, leaving 13 bases between them. Per germline, CDR1 LGHNA and CDR2 YNFKEQ. Here the CDR3 reads CASSQGNRPDYEQYF. In DNA form, the CDR3 reads TGTGCCAGCAGCCAAGGTAACAGGCCGGACTACGAGCAGTACTTC.

The chain is built from TRBV6-5 and TRBJ2-3; 7 nucleotides line up with TRBD2. Germline assignment: CDR1 MNHEY and CDR2 SVGAGI. This CDR3 has 14 amino acids. J lost 2 bases, V lost 8 bases, and 7 bases had no gene match. The CDR3 loop is CASGGDSYTDTQYF. The CDR3 coding sequence is TGTGCCAGCGGGGGGGACTCATACACAGATACGCAGTATTTT.

The J gene is TRBJ2-7, the V gene TRBV6-2 or TRBV6-3; D may be TRBD2 (7 bases). The CDR3 consists of 12 residues. Trimming pared 4 bases from V and 5 bases from J, leaving 9 bases between. Germline V CDR1 and CDR2: MNHEY, SVGEGT. CDR3 nucleotides: TGTGCCAGCAGTTGGGGGGGCCACGAGCAGTACTTC. This codes for CASSWGGHEQYF.

The J gene is TRBJ1-4, the V gene TRBV4-1; D perhaps matches TRBD1 (6 bases). Trimming stripped 1 base from V and 9 bases from J, with 12 bases between. The germline V gene encodes CDR1 MGHRA and CDR2 YSYEKL. The CDR3 consists of 14 residues. In DNA form, the CDR3 reads TGCGCCAGCAGCCAAGTGGGGACAACCCAAAAACTGTTTTTT. This gives the protein CASSQVGTTQKLFF.

This sequence joins TRBV3-1 (or the pseudogene TRBV3-2) and TRBJ2-2; D is possibly TRBD1 (7 bases). V shed 8 bases and J shed 4 bases, with 17 bases lying between them. Germline V gene data show CDR1 as LGHDT and CDR2 as YNNKEL (reference sequence). CDR3 length: 15 residues. CDR3: CASENAGGGTGELFF. The CDR3 nucleotides read TGTGCCAGCGAGAACGCAGGGGGAGGCACCGGGGAGCTGTTTTTT.

This chain links TRBV7-3 with TRBJ1-2; 8 bases map to TRBD1. Germline trimming cut 5 bases from V and 8 bases from J; bases unmatched to any gene: 7. The CDR3 runs to 13 residues. Looked up from germline, CDR1 is SGHTA and CDR2 is FQGTGA. CDR3 amino acids: CASSTVDRGGYTF. Here the CDR3 DNA reads TGTGCCAGCAGCACAGTCGACAGGGGCGGCTACACCTTC.

This clone was seen just once. This sample includes further DNA sequences coding for the same CDR3. The chain links TRBV4-1 to TRBJ1-2; D might be TRBD1 (5 bases). The V end lost 2 bases, the J end lost 7 bases, and 23 bases lay between the germline ends. Germline V gene sequence: CDR1 MGHRA, CDR2 YSYEKL. The CDR3 sequence is 17 residues long. CDR3 nucleotides: TGCGCCAGCAGCCAAACTCCTGGGGGGTCTGGGAGGGGTGGCTACACCTTC. It yields the protein CASSQTPGGSGRGGYTF.

This chain joins TRBV2 and TRBJ2-1, with D possibly matching TRBD2 (5 bases). CDR1 is SNHLY, CDR2 FYNNEI, per germline. This CDR3 spans 12 amino acids. Deletions cut 7 bases from V and 7 bases from J, with 11 bases between. The CDR3: CASTPWRNEQFF. The DNA of the CDR3 is TGTGCCAGCACCCCGTGGAGGAATGAGCAGTTCTTC.

The chain recombines TRBV5-7 with TRBJ2-2, with a tentative D call TRBD2 (7 bases). TRBV5-7 is designated an ORF whose function remains uncertain. The germline V and J ends were trimmed by 0 bases and 5 bases, with 14 bases remaining between them. The CDR3 totals 16 residues. DNA of the CDR3: TGTGCCAGCAGCTTGGCCCCAAGGGGGGGAACCGGGGAGCTGTTTTTT. This translates into CASSLAPRGGTGELFF.

This clone was counted a single time. V is TRBV6-6 and J is TRBJ2-7, with 8 bases aligning to TRBD2. CDR1 and CDR2 from the germline V gene are MNHNY and SVGAGI (reference sequence). V lost 5 bases, J lost 4 bases, and 13 bases stayed unmatched. The CDR3 length is 16 residues. This CDR3 reads CASSRDPYGGGYEQYF. Written as DNA, the CDR3 is TGTGCCAGCAGTCGAGACCCCTATGGCGGGGGGTACGAGCAGTACTTC.

This clone was picked up a small number of times. This chain uses TRBV4-2 with TRBJ1-5, with D maybe TRBD1 (6 bases). V lost 0 bases to trimming and J lost 1 base, with 10 bases between them. The length of the CDR3 is 16 residues. Germline V gene data show CDR1 as LGHNA and CDR2 as YNFKEQ. The CDR3 protein is CASSQERQGSNQPQHF. CDR3 in DNA: TGTGCCAGCAGCCAAGAACGCCAGGGGAGCAATCAGCCCCAGCATTTT.

This clone was counted once. This chain uses TRBV3-1 (or the pseudogene TRBV3-2) with TRBJ2-1; D is unclear. CDR3 length: 14 residues. Looked up from germline, CDR1 is LGHDT and CDR2 is YNNKEL (reference sequence). The V end lost 0 bases, the J end lost 5 bases, and 8 bases lay between the germline ends. CDR3 coding DNA: TGTGCCAGCAGCCAAGATGGCCCTCACAATGAGCAGTTCTTC. Its protein product is CASSQDGPHNEQFF.